These 14 T cell receptor beta chains share one sample of origin, sequenced in a study of blood T cell repertoires in COVID-19. Method: immunoSEQ multiplex PCR; TCRdb's copy keeps in-frame clones and lacks some. The sample includes approximately 300,000 clones, approximately 83% of them seen just once. The sample was PBMCs or T cells enriched from blood (not recorded which). These receptors all stem from a woman under 40 who had recovered from COVID-19.

The gene calls are TRBV5-1 and TRBJ2-3; 7 bases match TRBD1. The length of the CDR3 is 14 residues. V lost 2 bases to trimming and J lost 6 bases; unmatched junction nucleotides: 6. The germline gives CDR1 SGHRS, CDR2 YFSETQ. CDR3 region: CASSFGQDQDTQYF. The CDR3 region has the DNA TGCGCCAGCAGCTTTGGACAGGATCAGGATACGCAGTATTTT. Variable domain in full (rest from reference TRBV5-1 and TRBJ2-3): KAGVTQTPRYLIKTRGQQVTLSCSPISGHRSVSWYQQTPGQGLQFLFEYFSETQRNKGNFPGRFSGRQFSNSRSEMNVSTLELGDSALYLCASSFGQDQDTQYFGPGTRLTVL.

The chain employs TRBV24-1 and TRBJ2-2, with 8 bases lining up with TRBD1. This CDR3 is built from 16 residues. Per germline, CDR1 KGHDR and CDR2 SFDVKD. V lost 5 bases to trimming and J lost 1 base; unmatched junction nucleotides: 5. The CDR3 protein is CATSGRGQGNTGELFF. CDR3 DNA sequence: TGTGCCACCAGTGGCCGCGGACAGGGGAACACCGGGGAGCTGTTTTTT.

The genes are TRBV27 and TRBJ2-2, with no clear D. Germline lookup yields CDR1 MNHEY and CDR2 SMNVEV (reference sequence). The CDR3 runs 16 residues. V was trimmed by 2 bases and J by 4 bases, leaving 14 bases between them. CDR3: CASSLRMRLSTGELFF. The CDR3 DNA sequence: TGTGCCAGCAGTTTAAGGATGAGGCTAAGCACCGGGGAGCTGTTTTTT.

This clone was counted between two and nine times. The chain has TRBV4-2 and TRBJ2-1; D gene ambiguous. Germline CDR1 LGHNA, CDR2 YNFKEQ. This CDR3 has 13 amino acids. V was trimmed by 2 bases and J by 8 bases, leaving 10 bases between them. The CDR3 DNA is TGTGCCAGCAGCCAAACGGAGAAGGATGAGCAGTTCTTC. It specifies CASSQTEKDEQFF.

The chain carries TRBV28 and TRBJ1-1; TRBD1 matches 12 bases. J was trimmed by 2 bases and V by 2 bases; bases with no gene match: 9. The germline V gene has CDR1 MDHEN and CDR2 SYDVKM. There are 18 residues in the CDR3. The CDR3 sequence is CASSLRPGTGGVNTEAFF. The CDR3 DNA reads as TGTGCCAGCAGTTTACGTCCCGGGACAGGGGGCGTAAACACTGAAGCTTTCTTT.

V usage is TRBV11-2 and J usage is TRBJ1-1, with D unresolved. This CDR3 has 15 residues. Germline CDR1 and CDR2: SGHAT and FQNNGV. Trimming stripped 4 bases from V and 0 bases from J, with 12 bases between. Written as DNA, the CDR3 is TGTGCCAGCAGCTCTTTCAAAACACTGAACACTGAAGCTTTCTTT. This gives the protein CASSSFKTLNTEAFF.

The gene calls are TRBV19 and TRBJ2-5, with 8 bases identical to TRBD2. The CDR3 contains 13 residues. Germline CDR1 reads LNHDA; CDR2 reads SQIVND (reference sequence). V was pared by 8 bases and J by 3 bases, with 5 bases of the junction left unmatched. The CDR3 is CASSRRGEETQYF. The CDR3 coding sequence is TGTGCCAGTTCTCGGCGGGGGGAAGAGACCCAGTACTTC.

V gene TRBV5-1 combines with J gene TRBJ1-1; 8 bases align to TRBD1. The V segment lost 2 bases and the J segment 4 bases; nucleotides outside the gene matches: 4. This CDR3 is 14 amino acids long. CDR1 SGHRS and CDR2 YFSETQ come from the germline V gene. The CDR3 sequence: CASSFRQGSTEAFF. The CDR3 DNA is TGCGCCAGCAGCTTTCGACAGGGGAGCACTGAAGCTTTCTTT.

The CDR3: CASSLTGSEGEKLFF. Written as DNA, the CDR3 is TGTGCCAGCTCACTAACAGGGTCAGAGGGTGAAAAACTGTTTTTT. J is TRBJ1-4 and V is TRBV18, with D perhaps TRBD1 (6 bases). CDR1 KGHSH and CDR2 LQKENI come from the germline V gene. The CDR3 runs 15 residues. Deletions cut 4 bases from V and 7 bases from J, with 16 bases between.

The chain employs TRBV5-4 and TRBJ2-3; 13 nucleotides agree with TRBD2. Germline lookup yields CDR1 SGHNT and CDR2 YYREEE (reference sequence). V lost 3 bases and J lost 4; bases outside the gene matches: 14. This CDR3 spans 19 amino acids. For the CDR3, the DNA is TGTGCCAGCAGCTATCCGATGAGGACTAGCGGGAGAGCATCAGATACGCAGTATTTT. Amino acid sequence: CASSYPMRTSGRASDTQYF.

In DNA form, the CDR3 reads TGTGCCAGTAGTATAAACTCTTGGGGGAGGGCGGATAGGGAGACCCAGTACTTC. This translates into CASSINSWGRADRETQYF. The rearrangement joins TRBV19 to TRBJ2-5, with 7 bases identical to TRBD2. The ends lost 2 bases at V and 5 bases at J; junction bases unmatched: 17. Germline V lookup: CDR1 LNHDA, CDR2 SQIVND (reference sequence). The CDR3 loop spans 18 amino acids.

The chain links TRBV9 to TRBJ1-5; unclear D gene. Between the trimmed V and J ends, which lost 7 bases and 9 bases, there was a span of 20 bases. Germline lookup yields CDR1 SGDLS and CDR2 YYNGEE. The CDR3 covers 14 residues. CDR3 sequence (DNA): TGTGCCAGCTCAGTTGGGCCATCCGGCGCGCCCCAGCATTTT. It encodes CASSVGPSGAPQHF.

The chain employs TRBV15 and TRBJ1-1; 9 positions agree with TRBD1. Germline V CDR1 and CDR2: LNHNV, YYDKDF (reference sequence). V lost 5 bases, J lost 1 base, and 5 bases stayed unmatched. The CDR3 runs to 15 residues. CDR3 sequence reads: CATSEGQGGNTEAFF. The CDR3 DNA reads as TGTGCCACCAGCGAGGGACAGGGTGGGAACACTGAAGCTTTCTTT.

This clone was seen more than once but under ten times. The rearrangement links TRBV4-2 to TRBJ2-1; maybe TRBD1 (6 bases). Germline loops: CDR1 LGHNA, CDR2 YNFKEQ. Deletions cut 4 bases from V and 4 bases from J, with 17 bases between. The CDR3 consists of 16 residues. CDR3 nucleotide sequence: TGTGCCAGCAGCCGATCCGAGGACAGCGTTTACAATGAGCAGTTCTTC. It is translated as CASSRSEDSVYNEQFF.